This T cell receptor beta chain was captured in a study of radiation and T cells in renal cell carcinoma. The time point is: blood 4 weeks post-SBRT, at nephrectomy. Treatment: 15 Gy SBRT to primary tumor, nephrectomy 4 weeks later. Serial blood draws occurred at baseline and 2 and 4 weeks post-SBRT. This renal cell carcinoma was of the clear cell type. This clone was found a few times. Its matching antigen is unknown. TCRdb's copy holds only in-frame clones and misses some; the assay was immunoSEQ multiplex PCR. This sample has 140,000 to 150,000 clones, with roughly 90% found just once. Whole-study results and caveats: In blood, top tumor clones expanded by 2 weeks, shrinking by 4.

The CDR3 length is 13 residues. Germline lookup yields CDR1 MGHDK and CDR2 SYGVNS. The germline V and J ends were trimmed by 0 bases and 1 base, with 3 bases remaining between them. This chain links TRBV25-1 with TRBJ1-1; no firm D call. The TCR sequence derives from a woman in her fifties or sixties with renal cell carcinoma. The sequenced sample was blood, obtained from a patient whose treatment included radiotherapy and nephrectomy. CDR3 protein: CASSEYGNTEAFF. The CDR3 DNA reads TGTGCCAGCAGTGAATACGGGAACACTGAAGCTTTCTTT.